A selection of T cell receptor beta chains follows, all from one sample in a study of metastatic and nonmetastatic thyroid tumors. Using MiXCR, TCRdb re-called clones from the PCR reads. The sample shows roughly 36,000 clones, 10% to 11% of them seen only once. The material sequenced was blood. The receptors were gathered from a female donor with papillary thyroid cancer or a benign thyroid nodule (not recorded which). Some clones in this sample may be carry-over from other donors' samples. CDR3s include the opening cysteine and the closing phenylalanine or tryptophan. The D gene is left open where the match is weak. Clone size is stated in some rows and not others, as once, few, many or a class when expanded.

v_gene	j_gene	abundance	d_gene	CDR3nt	CDR3aa
TRBV20-1	TRBJ2-3	NA	TRBD2	TGCAGTGCAGGGGGAAGGCGGGAGGACTCCGGGGCCAGGACAGATACGCAGTATTTT	CSAGGRREDSGARTDTQYF
TRBV19	TRBJ1-4	many	TRBD1	TGTGCCAGTATACGGACAGGGACCCCTCCGAATGAAAAACTGTTTTTT	CASIRTGTPPNEKLFF
TRBV12-3/TRBV12-4	TRBJ1-5	many	NA	TGTGCCAGCAGCCTTGGCACGGGGGGGCATCAGCCCCAGCATTTT	CASSLGTGGHQPQHF
TRBV28	TRBJ2-5	many	NA	TGTGCCAGCAGTTTAGAACAAGAGACCCAGTACTTC	CASSLEQETQYF
TRBV28	TRBJ1-6	NA	NA	TGTGCCAGCAGACTAGCGGTCCAAAAGCGAGGGAATTCACCCCTCCACTTT	CASRLAVQKRGNSPLHF
TRBV25-1	TRBJ2-2	many	NA	TGTGCCAGCAGCCAGCCCCCCGGCCGGGAGAGACGAACCGGGGAGCTGTTTTTT	CASSQPPGRERRTGELFF
TRBV20-1	TRBJ1-2	many	TRBD1	TGCAGTGCCCATAAAGGGGGCAACTATGGCTACACCTTC	CSAHKGGNYGYTF
TRBV20-1	TRBJ1-4	NA	NA	TGCAGTGCTAGAGATACCCGGGGGTTATATGAAAAACTGTTTTTT	CSARDTRGLYEKLFF
TRBV28	TRBJ2-7	NA	NA	TGTGCCAGCAGGACCATGGCCGGAGGAATCTACGAGCAGTACTTC	CASRTMAGGIYEQYF
TRBV7-9	TRBJ2-1	many	NA	TGTGCCAGCAGCTCAGACGGGAATGAGCAGTTCTTC	CASSSDGNEQFF
TRBV12-3/TRBV12-4	TRBJ1-3	many	NA	TGTGCCACCCGAGAGGGGACGGAGCCTGGAAACACCATATATTTT	CATREGTEPGNTIYF
TRBV11-3	TRBJ2-1	many	TRBD1	TGTGCCAGCAGCTTAGACTTTACAGGGGCCGGGCAGTTCTTC	CASSLDFTGAGQFF
TRBV11-3	TRBJ2-1	few	TRBD2	TGTGCCAGCAGCTTAGGGTTGGGTAGCGGGGGGGCCTCCGGGAATGAGCAGTTCTTC	CASSLGLGSGGASGNEQFF
TRBV6-2/TRBV6-3	TRBJ2-1	NA	TRBD2	TGTGCCAGCAGCGTCCGGGAGGTGAATGAGCAGTTCTTC	CASSVREVNEQFF
TRBV30	TRBJ2-5	many	NA	TGTGCCCAGAGTTACCGGGACGCTGGAGAGACCCAGTACTTC	CAQSYRDAGETQYF
TRBV12-3/TRBV12-4	TRBJ1-5	many	NA	TGTGCCAGCAGCCCCGTCCTGGGCAATCAGCCCCAGCATTTT	CASSPVLGNQPQHF
TRBV11-1	TRBJ2-5	NA	NA	TGTGCCAGCAGCCGGGACACGTACCAAGGGACCCAGTACTTC	CASSRDTYQGTQYF
TRBV11-2	TRBJ2-7	many	NA	TGTGCCAGCAGCTTAGTGGCCTCCGGCTACGAGCAGTACTTC	CASSLVASGYEQYF
TRBV7-2	TRBJ1-2	once	NA	TGTGCCAGCAGCGACTATCAGGGCCGGTTGGGAGGCTACACCTTC	CASSDYQGRLGGYTF
TRBV20-1	TRBJ2-1	many	TRBD2	TGCAGTGCTAGAGATCCCAGAGGACTAGCGGGGGTCCACATAGATGAGCAGTTCTTC	CSARDPRGLAGVHIDEQFF
TRBV9	TRBJ2-5	many	NA	TGTGCCAGCAGCGTGACCCCCTACGGGGAAGAGACCCAGTACTTC	CASSVTPYGEETQYF
TRBV28	TRBJ1-1	few	NA	TGTGCCAGCAGAGCAGGAATCAACACTGAAGCTTTCTTT	CASRAGINTEAFF